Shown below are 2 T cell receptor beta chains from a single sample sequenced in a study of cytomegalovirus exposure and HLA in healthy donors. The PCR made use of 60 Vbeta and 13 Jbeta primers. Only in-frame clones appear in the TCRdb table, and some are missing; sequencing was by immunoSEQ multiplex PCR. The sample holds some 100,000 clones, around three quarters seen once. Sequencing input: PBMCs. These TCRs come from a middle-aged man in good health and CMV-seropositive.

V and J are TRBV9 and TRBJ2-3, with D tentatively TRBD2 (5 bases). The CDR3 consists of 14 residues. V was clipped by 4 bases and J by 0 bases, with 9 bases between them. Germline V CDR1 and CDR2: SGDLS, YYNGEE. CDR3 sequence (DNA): TGTGCCAGCAGCCCCGGGGTCAGCACAGATACGCAGTATTTT. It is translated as CASSPGVSTDTQYF. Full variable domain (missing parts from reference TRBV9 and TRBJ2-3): DSGVTQTPKHLITATGQRVTLRCSPRSGDLSVYWYQQSLDQGLQFLIQYYNGEERAKGNILERFSAQQFPDLHSELNLSSLELGDSALYFCASSPGVSTDTQYFGPGTRLTVL.

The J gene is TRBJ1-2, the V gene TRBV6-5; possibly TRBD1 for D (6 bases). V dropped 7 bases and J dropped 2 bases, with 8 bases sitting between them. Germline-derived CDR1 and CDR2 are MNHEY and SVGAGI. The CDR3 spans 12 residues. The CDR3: CASKDSNYGYTF. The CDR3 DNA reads TGTGCCAGCAAGGACAGCAACTATGGCTACACCTTC.